This T cell receptor beta chain was recovered during a study of Graves' ophthalmopathy and Graves' hyperthyroidism (dated by TCRdb to 2016 to 2019). About the study as a whole: Peripheral blood was collected at initial diagnosis, prior to any treatment. Following sample collection, hyperthyroidism patients were given methimazole at a starting dose of 30 mg daily, and ophthalmopathy patients were given high-dose intravenous methylprednisolone. In total, approximately 130 blood samples were TCR-sequenced: some 43 ophthalmopathy, under 85 hyperthyroidism and some 17 hyperthyroidism-to-ophthalmopathy patients. The independent validation cohort included 18 to 20 hyperthyroidism patients plus 17 patients who later progressed from hyperthyroidism to ophthalmopathy. The study used TCR beta repertoire signatures to distinguish Graves' ophthalmopathy from Graves' hyperthyroidism and to predict progression to ophthalmopathy. To explore V-J signatures distinguishing ophthalmopathy from hyperthyroidism, a discovery set of roughly 98 patients (roughly 45 ophthalmopathy, 57 stable hyperthyroidism) was enrolled. The roughly 91 discovery patients were randomly divided into training and test sets at a 7:3 ratio. T-cell repertoires of thyroid tissue and blood were compared in 5 or 6 hyperthyroidism patients.

What the research found in general, with its limitations: In validation, the model predicted ophthalmopathy progression with 55% to 71% sensitivity and roughly 72% specificity; eleven to twelve predicted patients were CT-confirmed with GO in a median of approximately six months. Most of the expanded thyroid clonotypes with a frequency above 0.001 were also detected in blood, and it was suggested that the thyroid immune response may be reflected by blood repertoires. No statistical method was used to predetermine the sample size, and group allocation was not hidden from the investigators. In cross-validation, the 13-signature model distinguished ophthalmopathy from stable hyperthyroidism with 85% to 90% sensitivity and around 81% specificity, and in the test set the corresponding values were around 80% and 75%.

The CDR3 measures 13 amino acids from cysteine to phenylalanine. The kept DNA is CDR3 alone, 39 bases in frame from the first base. For this clonotype: The clone's antigen remains unknown. An end of the junction differs from the germline gene, which may be a read error.

Stable hyperthyroidism was defined as no progression to ophthalmopathy within 18 months of follow-up. The hyperthyroidism patients were 18 to 65 years old and newly diagnosed, with a disease duration of less than 2 months. Patients with other autoimmune diseases, uncontrolled infections, pregnancy or lactation were excluded from the study. Clinical symptoms, serum thyroxine, TRAb, thyroid ultrasound and orbital computed tomography were used for diagnosis. Ficoll-Paque density gradient centrifugation was used to isolate PBMCs from about 10 ml of fresh peripheral blood. Total RNA was extracted using Trizol reagent, and RNA quality was checked on an Agilent 2100 Bioanalyzer. TCR beta CDR3 regions were amplified from RNA transcripts for repertoire sequencing. The first round of RT-PCR was done with HTBI primers and the Qiagen OneStep RT-PCR kit, and was followed by a second round of multiplex PCR, then size selection and purification. Sequencing of the libraries was carried out on an Illumina HiSeq2000 in paired-end mode with 100 bp reads. Turning to the authors' computational methods: Reads were processed with SOAPnuke, discarding reads with adapters, uncalled bases, mean Phred below 15, or no exact constant-primer or identifier match. High-quality paired reads were merged with COPE v1.2.5. Unique nucleotide sequences were defined as clonotypes and aligned to IMGT TRB V, D and J references using MiTCR v1.1. The analysis was limited to V-J combinations with a frequency above 0.0001, which together covered roughly 99% of the repertoires. For each V-J combination, a TCR clonal expansion and chaos score was defined as the ratio of F50 clonal expansion to chaos observed in the TCRdist matrix. Features were reduced by Welch's t-statistics and random forest to around 13 V-J combinations, which fed a naive Bayes classifier. Thyroid-blood repertoire similarity was quantified with the Morisita-Horn index. The public reads were run again by TCRdb, first through fastp at Q25 and then through MiXCR, and only productive beta chains were kept. Identical CDR3 protein sequences are pooled into one entry, listed with their most common genes and DNA. TCRdb, rather than the study authors, made the V and J calls. Counted in this sample were about 620,000 distinct CDR3 sequences; 22% of them appeared once. The top ten hold 7.1% of the sample.

Material for sequencing was peripheral blood. The receptor comes from a woman younger than 30 with stable Graves' hyperthyroidism. Some clones in this sample may be carry-over from other donors' samples. Donor details come from another sample of the same person, matched by shared clones. In this chain, TRBV12-3 or TRBV12-4 is recombined with TRBJ1-1; there is no confident call for the D gene. The CDR3: CANSLAQRGEAFF. The bases read TGTGCCAACAGTCTTGCTCAAAGAGGGGAAGCTTTCTTT.